A few counts support the clone carrying this TCR beta chain. Its antigen is unknown. The data were obtained in a study of response to subunit inactivated influenza vaccine. Between the trimmed V and J ends, which lost 6 bases and 9 bases, there was a span of 15 bases. CDR1 and CDR2 from the germline V gene are MNHEY and SVGEGT. The CDR3 is made up of 13 amino acids. TCRdb fed the RT-PCR reads into MiXCR, producing one record per CDR3 protein. This table holds 860,000 or so distinct CDR3 sequences, 21% found once. General study points: Each seasonal flu vaccination may recruit only limited new T cells, authors suggested.

The V gene is TRBV6-2 or TRBV6-3, the J gene TRBJ2-4, with D perhaps given as TRBD1 or TRBD2 (5 bases each). The starting material was PBMCs from blood, obtained 5 to 6 days after vaccination. The clonotype was recovered from a man aged 45 to 65 who received an inactivated influenza vaccine. The CDR3 loop is CASSEHGGSIQYF. The DNA of the CDR3 is TGTGCCAGCAGCGAACATGGGGGAAGCATTCAGTACTTC.